This TCR beta chain derives from a study of radiation and T cells in renal cell carcinoma. Germline V gives CDR1 SGHVS, CDR2 FNYEAQ. The V and J ends lost 5 bases and 9 bases respectively, with 22 bases between them. CDR3 length: 15 amino acids. Described treatment: treatment-naive control, cytoreductive nephrectomy. Treatment-naive patients without radiation supplied the control tumors at nephrectomy. Data came from immunoSEQ multiplex PCR; TCRdb stores just in-frame clones and leaves some out. The sample consists of about 16,000 clones, approximately 58% of them appearing once. Notes on the study in general: Irradiated tumors had higher TCR clonality than control tumors. Irradiated tumors held more dominant CDR3 motifs than control tumors.

This clone appeared once. Its antigen remains unknown. This chain connects TRBV7-6 to TRBJ2-5, with D perhaps matching TRBD2 (6 bases). Sequenced here: tumor tissue, sampled from a patient whose treatment was nephrectomy without radiotherapy. The sequence derives from a man in his forties with renal cell carcinoma. The CDR3: CASSHPMAGPEAQYF. The CDR3 region has the DNA TGTGCCAGCAGCCACCCGATGGCGGGGCCCGAGGCCCAGTACTTC.